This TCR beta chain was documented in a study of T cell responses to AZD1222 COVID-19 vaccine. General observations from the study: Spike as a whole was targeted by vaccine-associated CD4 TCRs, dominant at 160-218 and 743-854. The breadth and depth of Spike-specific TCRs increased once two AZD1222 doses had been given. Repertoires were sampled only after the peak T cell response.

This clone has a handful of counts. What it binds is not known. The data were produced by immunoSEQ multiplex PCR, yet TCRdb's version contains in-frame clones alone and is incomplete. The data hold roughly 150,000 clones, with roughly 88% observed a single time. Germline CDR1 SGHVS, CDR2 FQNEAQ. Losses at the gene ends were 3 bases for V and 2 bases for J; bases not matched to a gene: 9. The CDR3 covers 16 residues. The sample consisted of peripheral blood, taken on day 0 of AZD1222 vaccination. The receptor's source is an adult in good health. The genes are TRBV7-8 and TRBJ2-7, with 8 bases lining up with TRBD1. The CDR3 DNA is TGTGCCAGCAGCTTTAAGGCCGGGACAGGAGCCTACGAGCAGTACTTC. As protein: CASSFKAGTGAYEQYF.